The 17 T cell receptor beta chains presented below share a single source sample, sequenced in a study of CD8+ T cells in alopecia areata. RNA was isolated and reverse transcribed to cDNA, the sequencing template. TCRdb's copy holds only in-frame clones and misses some; the assay was immunoSEQ multiplex PCR. The sample contains around 300,000 clones, none of them singletons. Cells from pooled cutaneous lymph nodes were sorted by CD4, CD8alpha, NKG2D, NKG2ACE and other markers. The specimen sequenced was CD4+ T cells sorted from a lymph node. These receptor sequences come from a C3H/HeJ mouse with alopecia areata. MHC haplotype here: H2-k.

This clone was seen a few times. The genes are named according to mouse. Within the sample, other DNA sequences also encode this same CDR3. The sequenced CDR3 bases are TGTGCCAGCTCGACTCATAATTCGCCC. As protein: CASSTHNSP. The CDR3 in its entirety is CASSTHNSPLYF. The chain combines TRBV19 with TRBJ1-6; D unresolved. From the germline J gene comes the end of the CDR3, since the read stops 3 residues before it. Being an ORF, TRBJ1-6 has a function that is uncertain. V was trimmed by 7 bases and J by 5 bases, leaving 7 bases between them. The germline V gene encodes CDR1 FNHDT and CDR2 SITEND (reference sequence). The CDR3 is 12 residues long.

This clone was seen a few times. Gene names are the mouse ones. Read sequence stops 4 residues before the CDR3 end, and the germline J gene provides the missing end. V usage is TRBV1 and J usage is TRBJ2-1; perhaps TRBD1 as D (6 bases). V gave up 0 bases and J gave up 3 bases, with 9 bases separating them. The CDR3 consists of 15 residues. The germline CDR1 and CDR2 sequences are NSQYPW and LRSPGD (reference sequence). The sequenced CDR3 bases are TGCACCTGCAGTGCAGACAGGGGAATCTATGCT. Translating it yields CTCSADRGIYA. The CDR3, in full, reads CTCSADRGIYAEQFF.

On this clone: The genes and germline here are from mouse. The read stops 4 residues short of the end of the CDR3; the missing end is completed from the germline J gene. The chain combines TRBV19 with TRBJ2-5, with 8 bases matching TRBD2. There are 16 residues in the CDR3. In germline, CDR1 is FNHDT, CDR2 SITEND (reference sequence). V dropped 1 base and J dropped 0; count of bases not matched to a gene: 4. The CDR3 protein is CASSIIGGGNQDTQYF. Incomplete CDR3 DNA: TGTGCCAGCAGTATAATTGGGGGGGGGAACCAAGAC.

Note on this clone: Any gene name here is a mouse gene name. The read ends 4 residues shy of where the CDR3 ends; the end is completed using the germline J gene. The rearrangement uses TRBV19 and TRBJ2-7, with 10 bases lining up with TRBD2. This CDR3 comprises 14 residues. Germline CDR1 and CDR2: FNHDT and SITEND (reference sequence). CDR3 in amino acids: CASSTPLGGDEQYF. CDR3 bases read: TGTGCCAGCAGTACCCCACTGGGGGGGGAT.

This clone was observed at least ten times. Here the gene names and germline are mouse. The read comes to an end 4 residues before the CDR3 does, leaving the germline J gene to fill in the end. V is TRBV13-3 and J is TRBJ2-2; weak D call: TRBD1 (6 bases). Germline V gene sequence: CDR1 NNHDY, CDR2 SYVADS. CDR3 length equals 14 residues. Trimming stripped 5 bases from V and 1 base from J, with 9 bases between. The CDR3 here is CASSRDINTGQLYF. The sequenced CDR3 bases are TGTGCCAGCAGCCGGGACATAAACACCGGG.

This clone was counted many times. Germline and genes: mouse. The CDR3 end is not reached by the read, which stops 4 residues before it; the germline J gene fills it in. The same CDR3 also results from other DNA sequences found in this sample. The chain couples TRBV13-3 to TRBJ1-1, with a tentative D call TRBD1 (6 bases). Deletions cut 2 bases from V and 1 base from J, with 6 bases between. The CDR3 extends over 13 amino acids. Germline CDR1 NNHDY, CDR2 SYVADS. The CDR3 loop is CASSEGQNTEVFF. The DNA read from the CDR3 is TGTGCCAGCAGTGAGGGACAAAACACA.

With regard to this clone: These gene names are mouse names. The DNA ends 4 residues before the CDR3 does, and the rest of the CDR3 is filled in from the germline J gene. This chain joins TRBV1 and TRBJ2-2, with 8 bases matching TRBD1. Germline V gene lookup returns CDR1 NSQYPW and CDR2 LRSPGD (reference sequence). The junction had 2 bases not matched to a gene; V was cut back by 4 bases and J by 1 base. This CDR3 has 15 residues. Incomplete CDR3 DNA: TGCACCTGCAGTGAGGGACAGGAAAACACCGGG. It encodes CTCSEGQENTG. The whole CDR3 reads CTCSEGQENTGQLYF.

About this clone itself: Here the gene names and germline are mouse. The CDR3 is cut off 4 residues early in the read; its end comes from the germline J gene. The chain employs TRBV13-3 and TRBJ1-1, with 8 bases aligning to TRBD1. V lost 1 base, J lost 0 bases, and 2 bases stayed unmatched. Looked up from germline, CDR1 is NNHDY and CDR2 is SYVADS. The CDR3 extends over 15 amino acids. CDR3 amino acids: CASSDNRGANTEVFF. The sequenced CDR3 bases are TGTGCCAGCAGTGATAACAGGGGGGCAAACACA.

This clone was picked up many times. Gene names and germline match the mouse. The DNA ends 4 residues before the CDR3 does, and the rest of the CDR3 is filled in from the germline J gene. The chain employs TRBV17 and TRBJ2-4, with D perhaps matching TRBD2 (6 bases). This CDR3 has 14 residues. The germline V gene has CDR1 MNHDT and CDR2 YYDKIL. Incomplete CDR3 DNA: TGTGCTAGCAGTAGAGATATGGGGGAAAAC. The encoded protein is CASSRDMGEN. The CDR3, in full, reads CASSRDMGENTLYF. The full variable domain, rest sourced from reference TRBV17 and TRBJ2-4, is DTTVKQNPRYKLARVGKPVNLICSQTMNHDTMYWYQKKPNQAPKLLLFYYDKILNREADTFEKFQSSRPNNSFCSLYIGSAGLEYSAMYLCASSRDMGENTLYFGAGTRLSVL.

About this clone itself: Genes and germline come from the mouse. From the germline J gene comes the end of the CDR3, since the read stops 4 residues before it. The sample contains more than one DNA sequence encoding this CDR3. The rearrangement uses TRBV1 and TRBJ2-7, with a tentative D call TRBD1 (5 bases). The CDR3 extends over 14 amino acids. Germline V lookup: CDR1 NSQYPW, CDR2 LRSPGD (reference sequence). CDR3 DNA, as far as it was read: TGCACCTGCAGTGCAGATCCGGACAATTAT. It translates to CTCSADPDNY. The entire CDR3 protein reads CTCSADPDNYEQYF.

Worth noting for this clone: All gene names here are mouse names. The read ends 4 residues before the CDR3 terminus; that terminus is restored from the germline J gene. This CDR3 is also generated by other DNA sequences in the sample. The V call is TRBV1, the J call TRBJ2-7; 7 bases line up with TRBD2. CDR1 is NSQYPW and CDR2 is LRSPGD in the germline V gene (reference sequence). This CDR3 is 14 amino acids long. Unmatched junction bases numbered 2, after V lost 2 bases and J lost 1 base. The DNA read from the CDR3 is TGCACCTGCAGTGCATCCTGGGGGTCCTAT. Translated: CTCSASWGSY. The full CDR3 protein is CTCSASWGSYEQYF.

Notes on this clone: Gene names refer to mouse genes. The observed sequence ends 4 residues before the CDR3 terminus, with the missing tail filled in from the germline J gene. Other DNA sequences in this sample translate to the same CDR3. The chain carries TRBV5 and TRBJ2-3, with TRBD2 matching over 7 bases. The V and J ends lost 2 bases and 0 bases, in that order; junction bases with no gene match: 5. The CDR3 has 16 amino acids. Per the germline V gene, CDR1 is LGHNA and CDR2 is YNLKQL (reference sequence). The CDR3 protein is CASSQRTGASAETLYF. The DNA read from the CDR3 is TGTGCCAGCAGCCAAAGGACTGGAGCTAGTGCAGAA.

This clone was picked up many times. Gene labels here are mouse ones. Read sequence stops 4 residues before the CDR3 end, and the germline J gene provides the missing end. Within the sample, other DNA sequences also encode this same CDR3. The J gene is TRBJ2-1, the V gene TRBV1; no clear D. There are 13 residues in the CDR3. Germline V CDR1 and CDR2: NSQYPW, LRSPGD (reference sequence). Trimming left V 1 base short and J 3 bases short, with 4 bases between. The sequenced CDR3 bases are TGCACCTGCAGTGCAGGGGGCTATGCT. Translation: CTCSAGGYA. The entire CDR3 reads CTCSAGGYAEQFF.

This clone turned up a few times. These gene names are mouse names. The read halts 4 residues ahead of the CDR3 end, with the missing end drawn from the germline J gene. This chain connects TRBV13-2 to TRBJ2-5; 8 bases are a match to TRBD1. V gave up 4 bases and J gave up 2 bases; unmatched junction bases: 3. Germline V lookup: CDR1 NNHNN, CDR2 SYGAGS (reference sequence). This CDR3 contains 14 residues. The sequenced part of the CDR3 DNA is TGTGCCAGCGGTCCTCAGGGGGCCCAAGAC. Its translation: CASGPQGAQD. The whole CDR3 protein reads CASGPQGAQDTQYF.

As for this clone: Gene and germline names: mouse. The CDR3 is CTCSAQQGNQDTQYF. The part of the CDR3 DNA that was read is TGCACCTGCAGTGCTCAACAGGGGAACCAAGAC. J is TRBJ2-5 and V is TRBV1; 7 bases map to TRBD1. From the germline J gene comes the end of the CDR3, since the read stops 4 residues before it. The CDR3 contains 15 residues. V lost 3 bases and J lost 0; bases outside the gene matches: 3. The germline CDR1 and CDR2 sequences are NSQYPW and LRSPGD (reference sequence).

This clone appeared a few times. All gene names here are mouse names. The DNA ends 4 residues before the CDR3 does, and the rest of the CDR3 is filled in from the germline J gene. V is TRBV13-3 and J is TRBJ2-7; 10 bases are shared with TRBD1. Trimming took 1 base from V and 2 from J; bases not matched to a gene: 6. The germline V gene encodes CDR1 NNHDY and CDR2 SYVADS. CDR3 length: 16 amino acids. The CDR3 bases that were read are TGTGCCAGCAGTGATCGACAGGGGGCAGGACCCTAT. Amino acid sequence: CASSDRQGAGPY. The CDR3, in full, reads CASSDRQGAGPYEQYF.

On this clone: Gene names are mouse gene names. The read ends 4 residues before the CDR3 terminus; that terminus is restored from the germline J gene. This chain uses TRBV13-2 with TRBJ2-7; 13 bases are a match to TRBD2. The junction had 8 bases not matched to a gene; V was cut back by 5 bases and J by 0 bases. The CDR3 is 17 residues long. Germline CDR1 and CDR2: NNHNN and SYGAGS (reference sequence). The CDR3 loop is CASGAGTGGGGSYEQYF. CDR3 bases read: TGTGCCAGCGGAGCCGGGACTGGGGGGGGAGGCTCCTAT.